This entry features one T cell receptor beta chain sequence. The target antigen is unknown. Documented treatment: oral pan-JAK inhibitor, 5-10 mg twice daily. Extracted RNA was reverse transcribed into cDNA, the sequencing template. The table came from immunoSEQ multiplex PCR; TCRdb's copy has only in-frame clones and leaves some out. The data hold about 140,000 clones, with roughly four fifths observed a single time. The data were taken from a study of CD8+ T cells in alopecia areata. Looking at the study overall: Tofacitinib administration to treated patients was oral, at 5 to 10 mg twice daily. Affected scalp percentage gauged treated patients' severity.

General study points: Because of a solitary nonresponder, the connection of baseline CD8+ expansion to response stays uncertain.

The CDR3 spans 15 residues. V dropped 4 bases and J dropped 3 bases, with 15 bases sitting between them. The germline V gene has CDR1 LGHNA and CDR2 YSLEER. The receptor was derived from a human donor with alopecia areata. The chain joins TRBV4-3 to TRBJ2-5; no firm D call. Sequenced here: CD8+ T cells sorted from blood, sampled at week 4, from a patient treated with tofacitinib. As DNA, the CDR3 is TGCGCCAGCAGCCGGAACCGCGCCGCGAAAGAGACCCAGTACTTC. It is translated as CASSRNRAAKETQYF.